This is a list of T cell receptor beta chains from one sample in a study of T cells after yellow fever vaccination. TCRdb processed the 5' RACE reads anew with MiXCR; each CDR3 protein has one entry. This sample has a few hundred thousand distinct CDR3 sequences, with about 4% found just once. This specimen consisted of PBMCs, obtained 5 days after the yellow fever booster vaccination. These receptor sequences come from a man aged 18 to 29 who received the YFV17D yellow fever vaccine. Each CDR3 is given with its conserved first and last residue.

v_call,cdr3_aa
TRBV24-1,CATSGSGWDQPQHF
TRBV7-9,CASSLAGQPREQFF
TRBV11-2,CASTLYTDTQYF
TRBV5-6,CASSMGGYQEKLFF
TRBV6-2/TRBV6-3,CASRYRDSTTEAFF
TRBV7-8,CASSLSPGSFADTQYF
TRBV7-2,CASGEGTNSYEQYF
TRBV12-3/TRBV12-4,CASTLQSRQGYGYTF
TRBV7-7,CASSTWGTGGDEEFF
TRBV7-3,CASSSGQGPGNTIYF
TRBV5-6,CASSNRGDSYNEQFF
TRBV18,CASSQNSGQETQYF
TRBV29-1,CSAPYRKNIQYF
TRBV29-1,CSVWAGRGANVLTF
TRBV6-5,CASSYRSEGTQYF
TRBV4-3,CASSQESKRGEMGETQYF
TRBV7-2,CASSLGAGPEQYF
TRBV2,CASSEVGRGGQETQYF
TRBV7-2,CASSWAERDTQYF
TRBV5-1,CASSLSGLNTDTQYF